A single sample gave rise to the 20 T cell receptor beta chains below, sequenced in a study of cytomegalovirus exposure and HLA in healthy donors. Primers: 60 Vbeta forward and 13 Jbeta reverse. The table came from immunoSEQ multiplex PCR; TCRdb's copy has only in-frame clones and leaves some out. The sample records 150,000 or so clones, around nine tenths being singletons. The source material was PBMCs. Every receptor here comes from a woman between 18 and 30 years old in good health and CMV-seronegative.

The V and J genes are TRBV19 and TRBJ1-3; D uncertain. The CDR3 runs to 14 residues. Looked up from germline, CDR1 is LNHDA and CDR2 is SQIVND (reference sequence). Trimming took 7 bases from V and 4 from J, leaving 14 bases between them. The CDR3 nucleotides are TGTGCCAGTATTAGTTGGTCAAAAGGAAACACCATATATTTT. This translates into CASISWSKGNTIYF. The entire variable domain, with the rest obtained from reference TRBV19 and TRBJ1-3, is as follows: DGGITQSPKYLFRKEGQNVTLSCEQNLNHDAMYWYRQDPGQGLRLIYYSQIVNDFQKGDIAEGYSVSREKKESFPLTVTSAQKNPTAFYLCASISWSKGNTIYFGEGSWLTVV.

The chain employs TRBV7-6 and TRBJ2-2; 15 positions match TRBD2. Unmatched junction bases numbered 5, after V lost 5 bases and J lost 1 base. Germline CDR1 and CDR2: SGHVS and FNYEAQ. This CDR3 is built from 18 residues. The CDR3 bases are TGTGCCAGCAGCCCGGGACTAGCGGGAGGCTGGAACACCGGGGAGCTGTTTTTT. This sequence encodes CASSPGLAGGWNTGELFF.

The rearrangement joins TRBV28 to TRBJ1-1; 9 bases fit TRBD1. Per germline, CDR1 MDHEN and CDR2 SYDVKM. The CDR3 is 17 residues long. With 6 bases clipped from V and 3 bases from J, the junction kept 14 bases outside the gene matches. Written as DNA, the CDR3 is TGTGCCAGCAGCCCTTCCGGGACAGGGCTTCTGGACACTGAAGCTTTCTTT. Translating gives CASSPSGTGLLDTEAFF. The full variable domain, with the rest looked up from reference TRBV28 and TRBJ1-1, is DVKVTQSSRYLVKRTGEKVFLECVQDMDHENMFWYRQDPGLGLRLIYFSYDVKMKEKGDIPEGYSVSREKKERFSLILESASTNQTSMYLCASSPSGTGLLDTEAFFGQGTRLTVV.

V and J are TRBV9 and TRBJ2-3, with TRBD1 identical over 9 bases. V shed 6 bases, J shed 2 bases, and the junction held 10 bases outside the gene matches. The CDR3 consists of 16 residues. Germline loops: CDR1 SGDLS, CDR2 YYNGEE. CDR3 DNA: TGTGCCAGCAACGTCGGACAGGGGCTTAACACAGATACGCAGTATTTT. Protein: CASNVGQGLNTDTQYF.

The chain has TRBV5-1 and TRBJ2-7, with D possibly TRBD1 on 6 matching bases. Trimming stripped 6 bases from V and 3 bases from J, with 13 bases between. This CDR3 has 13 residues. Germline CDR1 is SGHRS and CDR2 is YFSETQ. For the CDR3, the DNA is TGCGCCAGCACCGGACAGTCGGTCTACGAGCAGTACTTC. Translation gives CASTGQSVYEQYF. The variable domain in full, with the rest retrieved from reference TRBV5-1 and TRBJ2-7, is KAGVTQTPRYLIKTRGQQVTLSCSPISGHRSVSWYQQTPGQGLQFLFEYFSETQRNKGNFPGRFSGRQFSNSRSEMNVSTLELGDSALYLCASTGQSVYEQYFGPGTRLTVT.

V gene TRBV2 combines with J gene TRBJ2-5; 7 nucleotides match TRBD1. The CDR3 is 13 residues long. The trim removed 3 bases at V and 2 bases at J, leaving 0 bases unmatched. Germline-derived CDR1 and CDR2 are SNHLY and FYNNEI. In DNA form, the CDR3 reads TGTGCCAGCAGTGACAGGGGGCAAGAGACCCAGTACTTC. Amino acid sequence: CASSDRGQETQYF.

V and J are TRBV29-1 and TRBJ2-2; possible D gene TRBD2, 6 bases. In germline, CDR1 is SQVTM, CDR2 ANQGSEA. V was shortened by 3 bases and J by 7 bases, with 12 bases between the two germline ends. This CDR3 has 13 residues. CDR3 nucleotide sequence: TGCAGCGTTGATCTAAGTAGCGGCGGGGAGCTGTTTTTT. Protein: CSVDLSSGGELFF.

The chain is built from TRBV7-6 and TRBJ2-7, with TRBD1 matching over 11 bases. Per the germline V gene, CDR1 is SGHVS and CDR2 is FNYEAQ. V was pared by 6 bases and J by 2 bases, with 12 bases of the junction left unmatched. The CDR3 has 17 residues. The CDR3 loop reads CASSSIRGTGGAYEQYF. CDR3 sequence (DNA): TGTGCCAGCAGTTCTATTAGAGGGACAGGGGGGGCCTACGAGCAGTACTTC.

The CDR3 nucleotides read TGCGCCAGCAGCTTGCATAGCGGGGTTAACACCGGGGAGCTGTTTTTT. This gives the protein CASSLHSGVNTGELFF. The rearrangement links TRBV5-1 to TRBJ2-2, with 8 positions matching TRBD2. Germline CDR1 reads SGHRS; CDR2 reads YFSETQ. J lost 2 bases, V lost 1 base, and 4 bases had no gene match. The CDR3 sequence is 16 residues long.

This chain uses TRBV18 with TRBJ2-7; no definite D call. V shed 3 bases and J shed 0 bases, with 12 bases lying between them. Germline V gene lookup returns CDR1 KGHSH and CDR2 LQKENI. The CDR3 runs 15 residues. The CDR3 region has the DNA TGTGCCAGCTCACCCTCCATTTGGGCCTCCTACGAGCAGTACTTC. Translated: CASSPSIWASYEQYF.

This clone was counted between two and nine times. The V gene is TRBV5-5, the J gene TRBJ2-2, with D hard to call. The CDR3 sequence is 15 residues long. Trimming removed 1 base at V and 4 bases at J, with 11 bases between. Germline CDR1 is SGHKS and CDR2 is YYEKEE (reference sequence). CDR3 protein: CASSLILSGTGELFF. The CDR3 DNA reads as TGTGCCAGCAGCTTGATCCTTTCCGGCACCGGGGAGCTGTTTTTT.

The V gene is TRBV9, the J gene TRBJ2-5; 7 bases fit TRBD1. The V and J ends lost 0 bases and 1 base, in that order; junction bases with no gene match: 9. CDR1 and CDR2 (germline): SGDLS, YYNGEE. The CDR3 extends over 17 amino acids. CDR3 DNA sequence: TGTGCCAGCAGCGTAGGGGTGGGACAGAGGGGCCAAGAGACCCAGTACTTC. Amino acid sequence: CASSVGVGQRGQETQYF.

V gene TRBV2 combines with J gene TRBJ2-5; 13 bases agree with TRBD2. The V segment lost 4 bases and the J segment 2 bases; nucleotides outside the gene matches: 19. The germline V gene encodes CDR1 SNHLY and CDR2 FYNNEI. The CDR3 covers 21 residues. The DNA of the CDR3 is TGTGCCAGCAGTGCCTCGGGACTAGCGGGGCAAATTGGGGGGCCTCAAGAGACCCAGTACTTC. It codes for CASSASGLAGQIGGPQETQYF.

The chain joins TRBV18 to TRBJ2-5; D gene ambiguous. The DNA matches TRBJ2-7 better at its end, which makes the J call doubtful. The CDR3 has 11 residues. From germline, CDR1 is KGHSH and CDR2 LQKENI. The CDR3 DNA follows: TGTGCCAGCTCACCCGACTACGAGCAGTACTTC. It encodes CASSPDYEQYF.

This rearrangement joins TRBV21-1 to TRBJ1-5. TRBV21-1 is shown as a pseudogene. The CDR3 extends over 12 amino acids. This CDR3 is CASSTGGQPQHF. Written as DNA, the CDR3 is TGTGCCAGCAGCACTGGAGGGCAGCCCCAGCATTTT.

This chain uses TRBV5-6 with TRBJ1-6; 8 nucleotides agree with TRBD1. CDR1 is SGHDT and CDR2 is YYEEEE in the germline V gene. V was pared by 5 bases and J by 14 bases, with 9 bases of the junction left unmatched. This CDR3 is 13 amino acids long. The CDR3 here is CASRAGTGLSLHF. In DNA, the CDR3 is TGTGCCAGCAGGGCCGGGACAGGATTATCCCTCCACTTT.

The CDR3 loop reads CASSWAVGGERNQPQHF. The CDR3 region has the DNA TGTGCCAGTAGTTGGGCTGTCGGGGGAGAACGCAATCAGCCCCAGCATTTT. The V call is TRBV19, the J call TRBJ1-5; perhaps TRBD1 as D (5 bases). The germline V and J ends were trimmed by 5 bases and 2 bases, with 19 bases remaining between them. This CDR3 has 17 residues. Looked up from germline, CDR1 is LNHDA and CDR2 is SQIVND (reference sequence). Full variable domain (rest looked up from reference TRBV19 and TRBJ1-5): DGGITQSPKYLFRKEGQNVTLSCEQNLNHDAMYWYRQDPGQGLRLIYYSQIVNDFQKGDIAEGYSVSREKKESFPLTVTSAQKNPTAFYLCASSWAVGGERNQPQHFGDGTRLSIL.

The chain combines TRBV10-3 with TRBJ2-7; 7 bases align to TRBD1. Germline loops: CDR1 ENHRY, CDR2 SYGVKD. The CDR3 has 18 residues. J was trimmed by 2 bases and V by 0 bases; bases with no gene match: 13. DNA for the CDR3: TGTGCCATCAGTGAGTCCCCCCTTAGACAGGGAAGAACCTACGAGCAGTACTTC. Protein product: CAISESPLRQGRTYEQYF.

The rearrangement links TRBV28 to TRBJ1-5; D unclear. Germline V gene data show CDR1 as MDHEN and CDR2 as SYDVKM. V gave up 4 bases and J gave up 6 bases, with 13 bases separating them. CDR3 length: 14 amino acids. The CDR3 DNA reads TGTGCCAGCAGTTCTTCCCCCCCGGGTCAGCCCCAGCATTTT. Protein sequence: CASSSSPPGQPQHF. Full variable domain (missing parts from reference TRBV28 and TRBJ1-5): DVKVTQSSRYLVKRTGEKVFLECVQDMDHENMFWYRQDPGLGLRLIYFSYDVKMKEKGDIPEGYSVSREKKERFSLILESASTNQTSMYLCASSSSPPGQPQHFGDGTRLSIL.

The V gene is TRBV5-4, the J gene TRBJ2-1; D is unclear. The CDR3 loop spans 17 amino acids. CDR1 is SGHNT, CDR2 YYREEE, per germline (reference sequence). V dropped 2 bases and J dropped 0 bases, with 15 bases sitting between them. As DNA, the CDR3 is TGTGCCAGCAGCTTCGAGTCTACGTTTGGCTCCTACAATGAGCAGTTCTTC. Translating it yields CASSFESTFGSYNEQFF.